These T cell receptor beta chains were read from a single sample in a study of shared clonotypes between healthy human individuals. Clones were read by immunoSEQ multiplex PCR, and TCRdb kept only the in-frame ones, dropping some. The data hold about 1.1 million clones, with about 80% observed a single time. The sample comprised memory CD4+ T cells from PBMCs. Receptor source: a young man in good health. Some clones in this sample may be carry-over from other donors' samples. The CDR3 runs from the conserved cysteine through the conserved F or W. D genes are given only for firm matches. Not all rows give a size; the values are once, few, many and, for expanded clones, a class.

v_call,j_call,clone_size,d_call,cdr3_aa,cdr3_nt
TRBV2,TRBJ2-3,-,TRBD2,CATKATGTRVSDTQYF,TGTGCCACCAAAGCCACGGGGACTAGGGTTAGCGATACGCAGTATTTT
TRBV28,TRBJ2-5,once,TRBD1,CASRLRDRGRRETQYF,TGTGCCAGCCGGCTCCGGGACAGGGGGCGTAGGGAGACCCAGTACTTC
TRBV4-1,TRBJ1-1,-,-,CASSQVVERLEAFF,TGCGCCAGCAGCCAAGTTGTGGAACGGCTTGAAGCTTTCTTT
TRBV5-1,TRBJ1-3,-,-,CASSLSGDSGNTIYF,TGCGCCAGCAGCTTGAGTGGGGACTCTGGAAACACCATATATTTT
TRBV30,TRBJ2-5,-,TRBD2,CAWSVLAGAWEETQYF,TGTGCCTGGAGTGTACTAGCGGGAGCTTGGGAAGAGACCCAGTACTTC
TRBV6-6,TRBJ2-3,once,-,CASSYPYTDTQYF,TGTGCCAGCAGTTACCCATACACAGATACGCAGTATTTT
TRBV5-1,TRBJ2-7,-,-,CASQTGPTYEQYF,TGCGCCAGCCAGACAGGCCCAACCTACGAGCAGTACTTC
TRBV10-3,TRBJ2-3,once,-,CAISEWAGDTDTQYF,TGTGCCATCAGTGAGTGGGCAGGAGACACAGATACGCAGTATTTT
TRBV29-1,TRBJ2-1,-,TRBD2,CSTKSGTNNEQFF,TGCAGCACAAAGAGCGGGACCAACAATGAGCAGTTCTTC
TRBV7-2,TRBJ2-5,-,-,CASSLWVRMTETQYF,TGTGCCAGCAGCTTATGGGTCAGGATGACGGAGACCCAGTACTTC
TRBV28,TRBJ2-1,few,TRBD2,CASSSPGSGSYNEQFF,TGTGCCAGCAGTTCCCCGGGTAGCGGGAGTTACAATGAGCAGTTCTTC
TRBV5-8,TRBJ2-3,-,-,CASSPYRWGEDTQYF,TGTGCCAGCAGCCCCTATCGTTGGGGGGAAGATACGCAGTATTTT
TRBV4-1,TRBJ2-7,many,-,CASSQGLRTAEYEQYF,TGCGCCAGCAGCCAAGGACTGAGGACAGCGGAATACGAGCAGTACTTC
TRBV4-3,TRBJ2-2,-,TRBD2,CASSLLAGGPGRELFF,TGCGCCAGCAGCCTCCTAGCGGGAGGGCCCGGTCGGGAGCTGTTTTTT
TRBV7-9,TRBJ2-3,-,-,CATPSGSGDTQYF,TGTGCCACCCCGAGTGGGAGTGGAGATACGCAGTATTTT
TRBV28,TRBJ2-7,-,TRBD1,CASRPGQGFLEQYF,TGTGCCAGCAGACCGGGACAGGGGTTCTTGGAGCAGTACTTC
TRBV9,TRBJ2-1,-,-,CASSVYNEQFF,TGTGCCAGCAGCGTTTACAATGAGCAGTTCTTC
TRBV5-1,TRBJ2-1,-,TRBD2,CASSRTSGFYNEQFF,TGCGCCAGCAGCCGGACTAGCGGGTTCTACAATGAGCAGTTCTTC
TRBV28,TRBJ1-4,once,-,CASIGVDRVEEKLFF,TGTGCCAGCATTGGGGTAGATAGGGTAGAAGAAAAACTGTTTTTT
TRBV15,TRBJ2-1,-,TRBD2,CATSSGGEKQFF,TGTGCCACCAGCAGTGGGGGGGAGAAGCAGTTCTTC
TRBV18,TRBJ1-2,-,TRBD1,CASSPPDRGPRSGYTF,TGTGCCAGCTCACCACCGGACAGGGGGCCAAGGAGTGGCTACACCTTC
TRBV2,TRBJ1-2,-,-,CASRLQASGGYTF,TGTGCCAGCAGATTACAGGCTTCGGGCGGCTACACCTTC
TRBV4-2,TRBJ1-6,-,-,CASSQDRWFDSPLHF,TGTGCCAGCAGCCAAGATCGGTGGTTTGATTCACCCCTCCACTTT
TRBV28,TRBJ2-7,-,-,CASSLQGGPTYEQYF,TGTGCCAGCAGTTTACAGGGGGGGCCGACCTACGAGCAGTACTTC
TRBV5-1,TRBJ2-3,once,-,CASSPGTSTDTQYF,TGCGCCAGCAGCCCCGGGACTAGCACAGATACGCAGTATTTT
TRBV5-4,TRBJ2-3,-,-,CASSLRAEMSGDTQYF,TGTGCCAGCAGCTTGCGAGCGGAAATGTCAGGAGATACGCAGTATTTT
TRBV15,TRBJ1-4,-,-,CATSRNGPRAGEKLFF,TGTGCCACCAGCAGAAACGGGCCCCGGGCGGGGGAAAAACTGTTTTTT
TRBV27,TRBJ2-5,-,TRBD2,CASSSTGGGETQYF,TGTGCCAGCAGTTCGACGGGAGGCGGAGAGACCCAGTACTTC
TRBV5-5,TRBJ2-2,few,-,CASSRGQPNTGELFF,TGTGCCAGCAGCCGAGGACAGCCGAACACCGGGGAGCTGTTTTTT
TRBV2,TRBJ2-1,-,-,CASSDRRSSYNEQFF,TGTGCCAGCAGTGACAGGCGAAGCTCCTACAATGAGCAGTTCTTC
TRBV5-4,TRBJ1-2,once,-,CASSPGGYLPYGYTF,TGTGCCAGCAGCCCGGGGGGTTACCTTCCCTATGGCTACACCTTC
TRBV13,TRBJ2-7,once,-,CASSSLGAYEQYF,TGTGCCAGCAGCTCACTTGGGGCCTACGAGCAGTACTTC
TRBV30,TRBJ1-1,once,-,CASKIGPNTEAFF,TGTGCCTCAAAAATAGGCCCGAACACTGAAGCTTTCTTT
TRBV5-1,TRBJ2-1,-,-,CASSPRRNEQFF,TGCGCCAGCAGCCCTAGAAGAAATGAGCAGTTCTTC
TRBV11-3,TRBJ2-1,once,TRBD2,CASSATSGRRNEQFF,TGTGCCAGCAGCGCTACTAGCGGGAGACGGAACGAGCAGTTCTTC
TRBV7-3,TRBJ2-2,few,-,CASSLKIGTGELFF,TGTGCCAGCAGCTTAAAGATCGGTACCGGGGAGCTGTTTTTT
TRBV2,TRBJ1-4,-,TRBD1,CASSWTGTNEKLFF,TGTGCCAGCAGTTGGACAGGAACTAATGAAAAACTGTTTTTT
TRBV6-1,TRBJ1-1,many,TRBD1,CASSGTGGGYTEAFF,TGTGCCAGCAGTGGTACAGGGGGAGGCTACACTGAAGCTTTCTTT
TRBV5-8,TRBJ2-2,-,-,CASSFHAELANTGELFF,TGTGCCAGCAGCTTTCACGCGGAGTTGGCGAACACCGGGGAGCTGTTTTTT
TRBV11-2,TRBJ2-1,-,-,CASSSGPLREQFF,TGTGCCAGCAGCTCCGGCCCTCTTAGGGAGCAGTTCTTC
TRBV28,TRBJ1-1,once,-,CASSPHRGGTEAFF,TGTGCCAGCAGTCCCCACCGGGGGGGCACTGAAGCTTTCTTT
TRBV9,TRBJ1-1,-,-,CASSPLPGQNTEAFF,TGTGCCAGCAGCCCCCTACCTGGACAGAACACTGAAGCTTTCTTT
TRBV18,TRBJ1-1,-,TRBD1,CASSPTGTGLNTEAFF,TGTGCCAGCTCCCCGACTGGGACAGGATTGAACACTGAAGCTTTCTTT
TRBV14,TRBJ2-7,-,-,CASSQEGNKGLESYEQYF,TGTGCCAGCAGCCAAGAGGGGAATAAGGGGCTAGAGTCCTACGAGCAGTACTTC
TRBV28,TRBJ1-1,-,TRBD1,CASSSDTGTAEAFF,TGTGCCAGCAGTTCGGACACCGGGACAGCTGAAGCTTTCTTT